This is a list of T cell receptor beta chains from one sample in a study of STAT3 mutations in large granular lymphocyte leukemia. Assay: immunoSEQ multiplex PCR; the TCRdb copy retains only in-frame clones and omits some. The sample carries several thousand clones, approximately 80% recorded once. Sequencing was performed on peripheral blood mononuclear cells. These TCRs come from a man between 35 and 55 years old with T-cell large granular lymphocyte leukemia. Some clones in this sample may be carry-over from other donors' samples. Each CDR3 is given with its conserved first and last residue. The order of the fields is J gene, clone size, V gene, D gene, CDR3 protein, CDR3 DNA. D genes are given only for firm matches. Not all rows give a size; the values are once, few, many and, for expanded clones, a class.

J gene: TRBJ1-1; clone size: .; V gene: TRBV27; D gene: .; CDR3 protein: CASTLSPGMPEAFF; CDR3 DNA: TGTGCCAGCACCCTGAGCCCAGGGATGCCTGAAGCTTTCTTT
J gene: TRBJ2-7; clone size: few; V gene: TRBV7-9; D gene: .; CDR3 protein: CASSFEGLGQYF; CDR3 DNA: TGTGCCAGCAGCTTTGAGGGGTTGGGGCAGTACTTC
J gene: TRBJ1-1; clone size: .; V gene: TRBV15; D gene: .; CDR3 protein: CATSRVRGDTEAFF; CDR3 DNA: TGTGCCACCAGCAGAGTTCGGGGGGACACTGAAGCTTTCTTT
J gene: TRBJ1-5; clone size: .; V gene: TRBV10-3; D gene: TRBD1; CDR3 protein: CAIRRGQGGGSNQPQHF; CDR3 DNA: TGTGCCATCAGGAGGGGACAGGGGGGAGGAAGCAATCAGCCCCAGCATTTT
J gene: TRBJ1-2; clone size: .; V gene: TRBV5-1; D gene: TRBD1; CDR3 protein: CASSLVGGKDYGYTF; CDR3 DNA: TGCGCCAGCAGCTTGGTAGGGGGCAAGGACTATGGCTACACCTTC
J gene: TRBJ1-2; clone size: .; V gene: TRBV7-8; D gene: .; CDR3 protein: CASTLGQVYGYTF; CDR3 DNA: TGTGCCAGCACCCTGGGGCAGGTCTATGGCTACACCTTC
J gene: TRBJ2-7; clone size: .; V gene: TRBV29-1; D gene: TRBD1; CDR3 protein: CSVSDRGNYEQYF; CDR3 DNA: TGCAGCGTCTCGGACAGGGGGAACTACGAGCAGTACTTC
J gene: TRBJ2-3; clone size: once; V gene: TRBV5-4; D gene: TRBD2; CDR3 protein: CASTSLGGLAGFNTQYF; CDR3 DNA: TGTGCCAGCACCTCCCTTGGGGGACTAGCGGGGTTCAATACGCAGTATTTT
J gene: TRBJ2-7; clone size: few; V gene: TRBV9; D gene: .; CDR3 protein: CASSVGGSGYEQYF; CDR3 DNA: TGTGCCAGCAGCGTAGGAGGGTCAGGGTACGAGCAGTACTTC
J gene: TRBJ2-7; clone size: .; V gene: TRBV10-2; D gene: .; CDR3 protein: CASSVQGPYEQYF; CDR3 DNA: TGCGCCAGCAGTGTTCAGGGCCCCTACGAGCAGTACTTC
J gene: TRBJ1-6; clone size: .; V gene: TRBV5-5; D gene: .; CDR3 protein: CASTYYVLGNSPLHF; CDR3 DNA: TGTGCCAGCACTTACTACGTACTCGGAAATTCACCCCTCCACTTT
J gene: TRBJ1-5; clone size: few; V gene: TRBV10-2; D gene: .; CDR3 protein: CASGFGSNQPQHF; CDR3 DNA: TGCGCCAGCGGGTTTGGATCCAATCAGCCCCAGCATTTT
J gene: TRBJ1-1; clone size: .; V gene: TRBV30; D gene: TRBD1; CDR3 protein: CAWRGGGKAFF; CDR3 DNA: TGTGCCTGGAGAGGAGGGGGCAAAGCTTTCTTT
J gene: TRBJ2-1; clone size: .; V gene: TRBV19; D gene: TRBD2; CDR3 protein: CASSMTSGGAGNEQFF; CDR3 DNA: TGTGCCAGTAGTATGACTAGCGGGGGGGCCGGCAATGAGCAGTTCTTC
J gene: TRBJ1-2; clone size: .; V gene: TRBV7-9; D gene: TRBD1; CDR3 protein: CASARQGADGYTF; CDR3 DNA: TGTGCCAGCGCGAGACAGGGGGCTGATGGCTACACCTTC
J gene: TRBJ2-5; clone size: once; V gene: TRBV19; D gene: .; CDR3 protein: CASSMGAGLQETQYF; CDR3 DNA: TGTGCCAGTAGTATGGGGGCGGGACTCCAAGAGACCCAGTACTTC
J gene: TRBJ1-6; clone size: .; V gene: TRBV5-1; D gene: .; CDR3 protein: CASGRDPGSPLHF; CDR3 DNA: TGCGCCAGCGGCAGGGACCCCGGATCACCCCTCCACTTT
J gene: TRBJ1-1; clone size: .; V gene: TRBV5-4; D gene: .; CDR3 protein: CASSLGGNTEAFF; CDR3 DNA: TGTGCCAGCAGCTTGGGGGGGAACACTGAAGCTTTCTTT
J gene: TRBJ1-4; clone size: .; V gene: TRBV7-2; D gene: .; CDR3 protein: CASSLGSTANEKLFF; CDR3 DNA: TGTGCCAGCAGCTTAGGGTCGACAGCGAATGAAAAACTGTTTTTT
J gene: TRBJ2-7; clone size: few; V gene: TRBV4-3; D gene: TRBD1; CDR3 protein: CASSQVGKDRAYEQYF; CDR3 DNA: TGCGCCAGCAGCCAAGTGGGGAAGGACAGGGCCTACGAGCAGTACTTC
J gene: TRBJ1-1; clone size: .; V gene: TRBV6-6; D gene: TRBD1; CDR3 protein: CASSYSQGNRGTEAFF; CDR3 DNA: TGTGCCAGCAGTTACTCACAGGGGAATAGAGGCACTGAAGCTTTCTTT
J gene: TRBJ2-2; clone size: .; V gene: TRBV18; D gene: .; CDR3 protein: CASSPGYTNTGELFF; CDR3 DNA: TGTGCCAGCTCACCAGGTTATACGAACACCGGGGAGCTGTTTTTT
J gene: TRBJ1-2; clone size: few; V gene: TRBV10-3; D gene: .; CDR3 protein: CAMGTSASGYGYTF; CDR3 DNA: TGTGCCATGGGGACCTCGGCTAGTGGCTATGGCTACACCTTC
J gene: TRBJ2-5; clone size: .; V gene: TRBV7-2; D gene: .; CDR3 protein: CASSLSFWHAETQYF; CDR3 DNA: TGTGCCAGCAGCTTATCTTTCTGGCATGCAGAGACCCAGTACTTC
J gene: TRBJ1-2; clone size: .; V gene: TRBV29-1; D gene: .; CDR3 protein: CSVETGLYGYTF; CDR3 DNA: TGCAGCGTCGAGACTGGGCTCTATGGCTACACCTTC
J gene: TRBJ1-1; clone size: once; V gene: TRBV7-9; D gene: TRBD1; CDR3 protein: CASSFPVGQDMNTEAFF; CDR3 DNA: TGTGCCAGCAGCTTTCCGGTGGGACAGGACATGAACACTGAAGCTTTCTTT
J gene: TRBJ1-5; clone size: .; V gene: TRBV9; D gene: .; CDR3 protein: CASSVGGGRSTLNGQPQHF; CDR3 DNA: TGTGCCAGCAGCGTAGGGGGAGGGAGGAGCACCCTAAATGGTCAGCCCCAGCATTTT
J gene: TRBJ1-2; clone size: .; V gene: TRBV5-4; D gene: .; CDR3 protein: CASSLILRDYGYTF; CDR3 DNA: TGTGCCAGCAGCTTGATCTTAAGGGACTATGGCTACACCTTC
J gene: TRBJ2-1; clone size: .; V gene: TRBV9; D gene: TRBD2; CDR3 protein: CASSPPGTSPYNEQFF; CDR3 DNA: TGTGCCAGCAGCCCCCCGGGGACTAGTCCCTACAATGAGCAGTTCTTC
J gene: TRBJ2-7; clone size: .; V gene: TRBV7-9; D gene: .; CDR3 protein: CASSLGNYGEQYF; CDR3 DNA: TGTGCCAGCAGCCTCGGGAATTATGGGGAGCAGTACTTC
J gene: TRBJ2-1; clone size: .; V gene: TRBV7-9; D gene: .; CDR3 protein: CASSFKGHEQFF; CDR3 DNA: TGTGCCAGCAGCTTTAAGGGGCATGAGCAGTTCTTC
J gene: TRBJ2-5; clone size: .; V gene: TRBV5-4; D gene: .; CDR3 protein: CASRQGHLETQYF; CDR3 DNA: TGTGCCAGCAGACAGGGTCATTTGGAGACCCAGTACTTC
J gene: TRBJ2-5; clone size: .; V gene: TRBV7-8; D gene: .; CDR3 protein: CASSNARGWGRGETQYF; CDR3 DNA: TGTGCCAGCAGCAACGCCCGGGGGTGGGGAAGAGGAGAGACCCAGTACTTC
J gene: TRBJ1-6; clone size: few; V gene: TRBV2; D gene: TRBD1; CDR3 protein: CASSDQGAHSPLHF; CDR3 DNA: TGTGCCAGCAGTGATCAGGGGGCGCATTCACCCCTCCACTTT
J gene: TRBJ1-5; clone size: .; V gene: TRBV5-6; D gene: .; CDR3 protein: CASSFWAGATISNQPQHF; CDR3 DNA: TGTGCCAGCAGCTTTTGGGCAGGGGCCACCATTAGCAATCAGCCCCAGCATTTT
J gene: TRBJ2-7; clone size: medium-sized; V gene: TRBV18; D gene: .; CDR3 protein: CASSPGVGNYEQYF; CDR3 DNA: TGTGCCAGCTCACCAGGGGTAGGGAACTACGAGCAGTACTTC
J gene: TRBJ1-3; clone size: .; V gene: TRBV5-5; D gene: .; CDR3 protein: CASRLRADSGNTIYF; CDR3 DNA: TGTGCCAGCAGGCTAAGGGCAGACTCTGGAAACACCATATATTTT
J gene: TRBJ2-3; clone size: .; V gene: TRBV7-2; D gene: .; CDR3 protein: CASRLHPLDTQYF; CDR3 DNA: TGTGCCAGCCGCCTCCACCCGTTAGATACGCAGTATTTT
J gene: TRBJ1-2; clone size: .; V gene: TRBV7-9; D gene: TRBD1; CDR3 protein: CASSPETGVTYGYTF; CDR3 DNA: TGTGCCAGCAGCCCCGAGACAGGGGTGACCTATGGCTACACCTTC
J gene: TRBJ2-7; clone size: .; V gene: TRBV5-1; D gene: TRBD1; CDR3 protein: CASSLGTGATYEQYF; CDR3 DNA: TGCGCCAGCAGCTTGGGGACAGGGGCGACCTACGAGCAGTACTTC
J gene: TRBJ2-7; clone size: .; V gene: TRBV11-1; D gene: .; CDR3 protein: CASSPRAYEQYF; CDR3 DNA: TGTGCCAGCAGCCCTAGGGCCTACGAGCAGTACTTC
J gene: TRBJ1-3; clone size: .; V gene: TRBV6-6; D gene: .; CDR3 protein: CASRPITEISGNTIYF; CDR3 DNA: TGTGCCAGCAGACCGATTACCGAAATCTCTGGAAACACCATATATTTT
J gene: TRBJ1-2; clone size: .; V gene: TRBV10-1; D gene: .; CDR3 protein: CANRVGDGYTF; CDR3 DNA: TGCGCCAACAGGGTAGGCGATGGCTACACCTTC